These 28 T cell receptor beta chains originate from one sample sequenced in a study of response to subunit inactivated influenza vaccine. TCRdb independently ran MiXCR on the RT-PCR reads; one entry per CDR3 protein. The sample carries around 530,000 distinct CDR3 sequences, about 12% recorded once. Sequenced material: PBMCs from blood, taken on the day of vaccination. These receptors were obtained from a man aged 45-60 years who received an inactivated influenza vaccine.

This clonotype occurred a few times. This chain uses TRBV4-3 with TRBJ2-7; either TRBD1 or TRBD2 may fit D (5 bases each). CDR1 is LGHNA, CDR2 YSLEER, per germline. The length of the CDR3 is 15 residues. Trimming removed 4 bases from V and 2 bases from J, with 15 bases in between. This CDR3 reads CASSPTGASTYEQYF. CDR3 DNA: TGCGCCAGCAGCCCCACCGGGGCCTCCACCTACGAGCAGTACTTC.

The chain links TRBV11-2 to TRBJ2-2, with TRBD1 matching over 12 bases. Trimming at V came to 5 bases and at J to 5 bases, leaving 15 bases not matched to a gene. CDR3 size: 19 residues. Germline V gene lookup returns CDR1 SGHAT and CDR2 FQNNGV. CDR3 sequence reads: CASSRTRGTGGLKTGELFF. CDR3 DNA sequence: TGTGCCAGCAGCCGAACGAGAGGGACAGGGGGCTTGAAGACCGGGGAGCTGTTTTTT.

This clonotype was recorded at least ten times. This chain links TRBV11-1 with TRBJ1-2; the D is unclear. Germline V gives CDR1 SGHAT, CDR2 FQDESV (reference sequence). Trimming took off 4 bases at V and 0 bases at J, with 21 bases between the two ends. The CDR3 has 18 amino acids. CDR3 protein: CASSSGDVGTRANYGYTF. The DNA of the CDR3 is TGTGCCAGCAGCTCCGGAGATGTGGGCACGAGAGCTAACTATGGCTACACCTTC.

This clonotype was seen only a few times. The chain carries TRBV12-3 or TRBV12-4 and TRBJ1-2; D unresolved. Trimming pared 1 base from V and 4 bases from J, leaving 13 bases between. CDR3 length: 15 amino acids. CDR3 nucleotides: TGTGCCAGCAGTTTAGAGGGTGCCACGATCTATGGCTACACCTTC. Protein: CASSLEGATIYGYTF.

The chain links TRBV12-3 or TRBV12-4 to TRBJ1-6; maybe TRBD1 (5 bases). V lost 7 bases to trimming and J lost 7 bases, with 14 bases between them. CDR3 length: 14 residues. The CDR3 coding sequence is TGTGCCAGCAAAATCAGGGTCCCAAATTCACCCCTCCACTTT. This encodes CASKIRVPNSPLHF.

Remarks on this clonotype: The germline gene is not matched at one end of the junction; a read error may be the cause. This chain uses TRBV30 with TRBJ2-1, with D possibly being TRBD2 (6 bases). Germline V lookup: CDR1 GTSNPN, CDR2 SVGIG (reference sequence). The CDR3 is made up of 12 amino acids. CDR3 DNA sequence: TGTGCCTGGAGTGAATCGGGCGGGATCTTTAGCTTC. Translating gives CAWSESGGIFSF.

The table lists this clonotype with many counts. V gene TRBV10-3 combines with J gene TRBJ2-7; no clear D. There are 13 residues in the CDR3. Germline V gene data show CDR1 as ENHRY and CDR2 as SYGVKD. V was pared by 4 bases and J by 0 bases, with 7 bases between. The CDR3 DNA is TGTGCCATCAGTGTCTACAGCTCCTACGAGCAGTACTTC. It is translated as CAISVYSSYEQYF.

This clonotype came up many times. In DNA form, the CDR3 reads TGTGCCAGCCACCGGACTAGCTACTCCTACAATGAGCAGTTCTTC. Amino acid sequence: CASHRTSYSYNEQFF. V usage is TRBV28 and J usage is TRBJ2-1; 8 bases line up with TRBD2. Germline assignment: CDR1 MDHEN and CDR2 SYDVKM. The ends lost 8 bases at V and 0 bases at J; junction bases unmatched: 6. This CDR3 is built from 15 residues.

V and J are TRBV7-2 and TRBJ2-7, with D possibly TRBD1 on 6 matching bases. V was trimmed by 5 bases and J by 5 bases, leaving 19 bases between them. Germline CDR1 reads SGHTA; CDR2 reads FQGNSA. The CDR3 runs to 15 residues. The CDR3 is CASSRGGRGSDEQYF. For the CDR3, the DNA is TGTGCCAGCAGCCGCGGCGGCAGGGGTTCCGACGAGCAGTACTTC.

This clonotype was found many times. CDR3 residues: CSAPSTGLPTNEQFF. The DNA for the CDR3 is TGCAGTGCCCCCAGTACGGGACTCCCCACGAATGAGCAGTTCTTC. J is TRBJ2-1 and V is TRBV20-1; D is possibly TRBD2 (6 bases). V gave up 6 bases and J gave up 7 bases, with 22 bases separating them. Germline CDR1 is DFQATT and CDR2 is SNEGSKA (reference sequence). This CDR3 has 15 amino acids.

This clonotype was seen only a few times. The chain employs TRBV29-1 and TRBJ2-7; D is perhaps TRBD2 (7 bases). Germline values: CDR1 SQVTM, CDR2 ANQGSEA. The CDR3 contains 15 residues. Trimming took off 4 bases at V and 3 bases at J, with 19 bases between the two ends. In DNA form, the CDR3 reads TGCAGCGTTGTATTTCTTCGGGGGGCCGGCTACGAGCAGTACTTC. Amino acid sequence: CSVVFLRGAGYEQYF.

The V gene is TRBV12-3 or TRBV12-4, the J gene TRBJ2-2; D ambiguous. The CDR3 consists of 13 residues. V lost 2 bases and J 9 bases, leaving 10 bases between the germline ends. The CDR3 sequence is CASSLPTPRELFF. For the CDR3, the DNA is TGTGCCAGCAGTTTACCAACACCGAGGGAGCTGTTTTTT.

The table lists this clonotype with a few counts. The chain carries TRBV18 and TRBJ2-1; no firm D call. Germline-derived CDR1 and CDR2 are KGHSH and LQKENI. Trimming removed 2 bases at V and 6 bases at J, with 5 bases between. The CDR3 has 12 amino acids. The CDR3 bases are TGTGCCAGCTCACCAGCCTTCAATGAGCAGTTCTTC. Its protein product is CASSPAFNEQFF.

The table lists this clonotype with a few counts. This chain joins TRBV5-1 and TRBJ2-3, with 8 bases lining up with TRBD2. The CDR3 contains 17 residues. Looked up from germline, CDR1 is SGHRS and CDR2 is YFSETQ. Losses at the gene ends were 2 bases for V and 3 bases for J; bases not matched to a gene: 11. The CDR3 DNA is TGCGCCAGCAGCTTAGTCCTCCAGCGGGGGAGGACAGATACGCAGTATTTT. As protein: CASSLVLQRGRTDTQYF.

This clonotype was seen ten or more times. The genes are TRBV13 and TRBJ2-6; TRBD1 aligns across 7 bases. Germline values: CDR1 PRHDT, CDR2 FYEKMQ (reference sequence). With 3 bases clipped from V and 1 base from J, the junction kept 3 bases outside the gene matches. The CDR3 length is 16 residues. The CDR3 reads CASSLNRGSGANVLTF. CDR3 in DNA: TGTGCCAGCAGCTTGAACAGGGGATCTGGGGCCAACGTCCTGACTTTC.

This clonotype has only a few counts. This rearrangement joins TRBV19 to TRBJ2-4; tentative D call: TRBD1 (6 bases). V was shortened by 2 bases and J by 10 bases, with 18 bases between the two germline ends. Per germline, CDR1 LNHDA and CDR2 SQIVND (reference sequence). The CDR3 spans 15 residues. The CDR3 reads CASSISTGRSDIQYF. CDR3 bases: TGTGCCAGTAGTATATCAACAGGGAGATCTGATATTCAGTACTTC.

This clonotype appeared a few times. The chain carries TRBV6-5 and TRBJ2-3; tentative D call: TRBD2 (6 bases). CDR3 length: 15 amino acids. Trimming removed 0 bases from V and 0 bases from J, with 7 bases in between. Germline V gives CDR1 MNHEY, CDR2 SVGAGI. The CDR3 sequence is CASSYSGLSTDTQYF. CDR3 in DNA: TGTGCCAGCAGTTACTCGGGACTGAGCACAGATACGCAGTATTTT.

CDR3 coding DNA: TGTGCCAGCTCACCACAGGGCCCAGAGACCCAGTACTTC. Amino acids: CASSPQGPETQYF. The chain uses TRBV18 and TRBJ2-5; D gene uncertain. V lost 1 base, J lost 4 bases, and 7 bases lay in between. This CDR3 is 13 amino acids long. Per the germline V gene, CDR1 is KGHSH and CDR2 is LQKENI.

Only a few counts were recorded for this clonotype. V gene TRBV27 combines with J gene TRBJ2-1, with 11 bases lining up with TRBD2. Germline-derived CDR1 and CDR2 are MNHEY and SMNVEV (reference sequence). Trimming removed 6 bases from V and 10 bases from J; junction bases left unmatched: 5. The CDR3 has 13 residues. The CDR3 nucleotides read TGTGCCAGCAGGACTAGCGGGAATTTAGAGCAGTTCTTC. Residues: CASRTSGNLEQFF.

V is TRBV6-5 and J is TRBJ2-5; no reliable D call. CDR1 is MNHEY and CDR2 is SVGAGI in the germline V gene. V lost 2 bases, J lost 4 bases, and 11 bases lay in between. CDR3 size: 14 residues. Here the CDR3 DNA reads TGTGCCAGCAGTTACGAGGCGCGTGGAGAGACCCAGTACTTC. Translated, it gives CASSYEARGETQYF.

The V call is TRBV3-1, the J call TRBJ2-7; 7 nucleotides agree with TRBD2. Germline CDR1 reads LGHDT; CDR2 reads YNNKEL (reference sequence). The CDR3 is 16 residues long. V was clipped by 1 base and J by 2 bases; unmatched bases: 8. CDR3: CASSQGQRGGPYEQYF. Written as DNA, the CDR3 is TGTGCCAGCAGCCAAGGCCAGCGGGGAGGCCCCTACGAGCAGTACTTC.

V is TRBV7-6 and J is TRBJ2-1, with D perhaps TRBD2 (6 bases). With 5 bases removed from V and 4 bases from J, the gap between germline ends came to 18 bases. There are 16 residues in the CDR3. Germline V gene lookup returns CDR1 SGHVS and CDR2 FNYEAQ. The DNA for the CDR3 is TGTGCCAGCAGCCTCGAATTCGGGACTCCTTACAATGAGCAGTTCTTC. This codes for CASSLEFGTPYNEQFF.

This clonotype turned up a few times. The chain employs TRBV6-1 and TRBJ1-4; no firm D call. Trimming stripped 5 bases from V and 8 bases from J, with 15 bases between. Germline V gene lookup returns CDR1 MNHNS and CDR2 SASEGT. The CDR3 totals 14 residues. The chain's CDR3 is CASSPRSLGEKLFF. The CDR3 bases are TGTGCCAGCAGTCCCAGGTCCCTCGGGGAAAAACTGTTTTTT.

The sample holds a few counts of this clonotype. V and J are TRBV9 and TRBJ2-5; D is perhaps TRBD2 (6 bases). This CDR3 region has 16 residues. CDR1 is SGDLS and CDR2 is YYNGEE in the germline V gene. Trimming took off 3 bases at V and 4 bases at J, with 19 bases between the two ends. DNA for the CDR3: TGTGCCAGCAGCGAAAGACCTGGGGAGGTTGGAGAGACCCAGTACTTC. Its translation: CASSERPGEVGETQYF.

The CDR3 reads CASSLVGDANTQYF. Written as DNA, the CDR3 is TGTGCCAGCAGCTTAGTAGGGGACGCGAATACGCAGTATTTT. V is TRBV7-8 and J is TRBJ2-3; TRBD1 or TRBD2 may be the D gene (5 bases each). CDR1 and CDR2 from the germline V gene are SGHVS and FQNEAQ. The V gene lost 1 base and the J gene lost 7 bases, with 12 bases spanning the gap. The CDR3 sequence is 14 residues long.

The V and J genes are TRBV20-1 and TRBJ1-5, with a tentative D call TRBD1 (6 bases). This CDR3 is 12 amino acids long. Germline values: CDR1 DFQATT, CDR2 SNEGSKA (reference sequence). Trimming stripped 4 bases from V and 7 bases from J, with 11 bases between. CDR3 DNA: TGCAGTGCTAAGGAGGGGGGACAGCCCCAGCATTTT. This sequence encodes CSAKEGGQPQHF.

This clonotype was counted at least ten times. The genes are TRBV20-1 and TRBJ2-7; no definite D call. V lost 4 bases and J 3 bases, leaving 10 bases between the germline ends. In germline, CDR1 is DFQATT, CDR2 SNEGSKA (reference sequence). This CDR3 region has 12 residues. CDR3 coding DNA: TGCAGTGCTAACCTCCCTAACTACGAGCAGTACTTC. Translating it yields CSANLPNYEQYF.

This clonotype showed up many times. V and J are TRBV19 and TRBJ1-5; D may be TRBD1 (6 bases). V was clipped by 9 bases and J by 2 bases, with 11 bases between them. The CDR3 runs to 13 residues. Germline assignment: CDR1 LNHDA and CDR2 SQIVND (reference sequence). The CDR3 spells CARSGGRNQPQHF. CDR3 DNA sequence: TGTGCCAGGTCGGGGGGCCGCAATCAGCCCCAGCATTTT.